Shown below are 20 T cell receptor beta chains from a single sample sequenced in a study of blood T cell repertoires in COVID-19. TCRdb keeps only in-frame clones here, not all; method: immunoSEQ multiplex PCR. The data contain approximately 100,000 clones, approximately 80% of them singletons. Sequenced sample: peripheral blood. The origin of the receptors is an older man with active or convalescent COVID-19.

The chain joins TRBV6-1 to TRBJ1-1, with 7 bases identical to TRBD1. Trimming at V came to 2 bases and at J to 4 bases, leaving 7 bases not matched to a gene. The CDR3 sequence is 15 residues long. Germline V gene data show CDR1 as MNHNS and CDR2 as SASEGT. CDR3 loop: CASSEPQGFLTEAFF. Here the CDR3 DNA reads TGTGCCAGCAGTGAACCACAGGGGTTCCTCACTGAAGCTTTCTTT.

This clone has a single count. The chain has TRBV6-5 and TRBJ1-3; the D gene is possibly TRBD1 (5 bases). Germline lookup yields CDR1 MNHEY and CDR2 SVGAGI. Trimming took 11 bases from V and 2 from J, leaving 13 bases between them. There are 13 residues in the CDR3. The CDR3 protein is CAACPGAGNTIYF. CDR3 DNA sequence: TGTGCCGCCTGCCCGGGGGCTGGAAACACCATATATTTT.

The chain uses TRBV6-5 and TRBJ1-2; no clear D. The CDR3 is made up of 15 amino acids. Germline V gives CDR1 MNHEY, CDR2 SVGAGI. Trimming removed 4 bases from V and 0 bases from J, with 12 bases in between. The DNA of the CDR3 is TGTGCCAGCAGTTTATCGACACATGCTAACTATGGCTACACCTTC. Its protein product is CASSLSTHANYGYTF.

The chain joins TRBV5-1 to TRBJ2-3; TRBD2 agrees at 7 bases. The CDR3 runs 13 residues. V was clipped by 0 bases and J by 9 bases; unmatched bases: 4. Germline assignment: CDR1 SGHRS and CDR2 YFSETQ. CDR3 DNA: TGCGCCAGCAGCTTGGCTGGGGGGGACACGCAGTATTTT. It codes for CASSLAGGDTQYF.

A few counts support this clone. The gene calls are TRBV6-2 or TRBV6-3 and TRBJ2-1, with TRBD2 matching 11 bases. CDR3 length: 19 amino acids. V shed 0 bases, J shed 8 bases, and the junction held 15 bases outside the gene matches. Germline V CDR1 and CDR2: MNHEY, SVGEGT. CDR3 sequence: CASSYSNRGSGREVDEQFF. Written as DNA, the CDR3 is TGTGCCAGCAGTTACTCGAATAGGGGTAGCGGGAGGGAGGTGGATGAGCAGTTCTTC.

The rearrangement links TRBV2 to TRBJ2-7; D is possibly TRBD2 (6 bases). The germline V gene encodes CDR1 SNHLY and CDR2 FYNNEI. V lost 0 bases to trimming and J lost 5 bases, with 11 bases between them. This CDR3 region has 14 residues. The CDR3 bases are TGTGCCAGCAGTGAAGCGAGCGGGTTCGACGAGCAGTACTTC. Protein sequence: CASSEASGFDEQYF. Full variable domain (remainder filled in from reference TRBV2 and TRBJ2-7): EPEVTQTPSHQVTQMGQEVILRCVPISNHLYFYWYRQILGQKVEFLVSFYNNEISEKSEIFDDQFSVERPDGSNFTLKIRSTKLEDSAMYFCASSEASGFDEQYFGPGTRLTVT.

The chain carries TRBV10-1 and TRBJ2-5, with a weak D call TRBD1 (5 bases). Trimming removed 5 bases from V and 5 bases from J, with 12 bases in between. This CDR3 spans 13 amino acids. Germline V gene data show CDR1 as WNHNN and CDR2 as SYGVQD (reference sequence). The CDR3 nucleotides are TGCGCCAGCAGTTCGACAGCGAGGGAGACCCAGTACTTC. Amino acids: CASSSTARETQYF.

The chain recombines TRBV3-1 (or the pseudogene TRBV3-2) with TRBJ1-3, with no clear D. V lost 1 base and J lost 1, with 2 bases in between. Looked up from germline, CDR1 is LGHDT and CDR2 is YNNKEL (reference sequence). The CDR3 runs 13 residues. The CDR3: CASSQASGNTIYF. The CDR3 region has the DNA TGTGCCAGCAGCCAAGCTTCTGGAAACACCATATATTTT.

V gene TRBV3-1 (or the pseudogene TRBV3-2) combines with J gene TRBJ2-6; 10 bases line up with TRBD1. V lost 4 bases to trimming and J lost 0 bases; unmatched junction nucleotides: 6. This CDR3 spans 18 amino acids. CDR1 is LGHDT, CDR2 YNNKEL, per germline (reference sequence). The CDR3 nucleotides read TGTGCCAGCAGCCCTTGGACAGGGGGTAACTCTGGGGCCAACGTCCTGACTTTC. This encodes CASSPWTGGNSGANVLTF.

In this sample, this clone turned up a few times. The chain has TRBV13 and TRBJ1-2, with a possible D match to TRBD1 (6 bases). The V gene lost 5 bases and the J gene lost 8 bases, with 15 bases spanning the gap. Germline V gives CDR1 PRHDT, CDR2 FYEKMQ (reference sequence). The CDR3 spans 13 residues. The CDR3 here is CASSIYRVDGYTF. The CDR3 DNA reads TGTGCCAGCAGCATATACAGGGTTGACGGCTACACCTTC.

The chain employs TRBV3-1 (or the pseudogene TRBV3-2) and TRBJ1-2; D not certain. V lost 1 base and J lost 7, with 10 bases in between. The CDR3 has 13 residues. Germline values: CDR1 LGHDT, CDR2 YNNKEL (reference sequence). CDR3 DNA: TGTGCCAGCAGCCAAGTGGCAGACTCTGGCTACACCTTC. Protein: CASSQVADSGYTF.

The rearrangement joins TRBV7-2 to TRBJ1-3; D gene uncertain. CDR1 and CDR2 (germline): SGHTA, FQGNSA. CDR3 length: 15 residues. V lost 3 bases, J lost 4 bases, and 13 bases lay in between. The CDR3 nucleotides read TGTGCCAGCAGCTTCAGAATTGGTGTGGGAAACACCATATATTTT. This codes for CASSFRIGVGNTIYF.

This clone was seen a few times. The chain uses TRBV19 and TRBJ2-5, with TRBD1 matching 8 bases. Trimming took 6 bases from V and 3 from J; bases not matched to a gene: 12. The CDR3 runs to 16 residues. Germline V gene data show CDR1 as LNHDA and CDR2 as SQIVND (reference sequence). CDR3 nucleotides: TGTGCCAGTAGCATACCCGGACAGGGTAGGGAAGAGACCCAGTACTTC. Amino acids: CASSIPGQGREETQYF.

The chain links TRBV7-9 to TRBJ2-1; 7 bases map to TRBD2. The germline V gene encodes CDR1 SEHNR and CDR2 FQNEAQ (reference sequence). This CDR3 comprises 15 residues. Trimming took 5 bases from V and 4 from J; bases not matched to a gene: 8. CDR3 bases: TGTGCCAGCAGCCCTCGGGACTACCAGTACAATGAGCAGTTCTTC. Amino acid sequence: CASSPRDYQYNEQFF.

This rearrangement joins TRBV5-1 to TRBJ2-1, with 13 positions matching TRBD2. Germline V gene data show CDR1 as SGHRS and CDR2 as YFSETQ. The CDR3 consists of 15 residues. V was pared by 2 bases and J by 8 bases, with 4 bases of the junction left unmatched. The CDR3 DNA follows: TGCGCCAGCAGCTTAGGGACTAGCGGGGCATATGAGCAGTTCTTC. Its translation is CASSLGTSGAYEQFF.

The rearrangement joins TRBV2 to TRBJ2-2, with TRBD1 as a possible D gene (6 bases). Germline V gives CDR1 SNHLY, CDR2 FYNNEI. There are 14 residues in the CDR3. The V end lost 6 bases, the J end lost 4 bases, and 12 bases lay between the germline ends. CDR3 region: CASRGGQITGELFF. The CDR3 coding sequence is TGTGCCAGCAGAGGCGGACAGATCACCGGGGAGCTGTTTTTT.

This clone was recorded once. This chain links TRBV18 with TRBJ1-2; 7 positions agree with TRBD1. The CDR3 is made up of 13 amino acids. Germline V gene lookup returns CDR1 KGHSH and CDR2 LQKENI. J was trimmed by 4 bases and V by 2 bases; bases with no gene match: 1. The CDR3 nucleotides read TGTGCCAGCTCACCATCAGGGGGCTATGGCTACACCTTC. Amino acid sequence: CASSPSGGYGYTF. The full variable domain, rest sourced from reference TRBV18 and TRBJ1-2, is NAGVMQNPRHLVRRRGQEARLRCSPMKGHSHVYWYRQLPEEGLKFMVYLQKENIIDESGMPKERFSAEFPKEGPSILRIQQVVRGDSAAYFCASSPSGGYGYTFGSGTRLTVV.

Regarding this clone: This sample includes further DNA sequences coding for the same CDR3. The J gene is TRBJ2-7, the V gene TRBV5-6; unclear D gene. The CDR3 runs 12 residues. The germline CDR1 and CDR2 sequences are SGHDT and YYEEEE. Trimming cost V 0 bases and J 6 bases, with 7 bases left between them. CDR3 protein: CASSLGLREQYF. In DNA form, the CDR3 reads TGTGCCAGCAGCTTGGGACTCCGCGAGCAGTACTTC.

V usage is TRBV4-1 and J usage is TRBJ2-7; 7 nucleotides line up with TRBD1. V was clipped by 1 base and J by 4 bases; unmatched bases: 10. CDR1 is MGHRA, CDR2 YSYEKL, per germline. This CDR3 has 16 residues. The CDR3 loop is CASSQAAGQDIYEQYF. CDR3 DNA: TGCGCCAGCAGCCAAGCCGCAGGACAGGATATATACGAGCAGTACTTC.

The chain employs TRBV6-6 and TRBJ2-2; a weak D match, TRBD1 (7 bases). The CDR3 spans 16 residues. Germline V CDR1 and CDR2: MNHNY, SVGAGI (reference sequence). V was shortened by 0 bases and J by 6 bases, with 14 bases between the two germline ends. This chain's CDR3 is CASSYSTGRNSGELFF. Here the CDR3 DNA reads TGTGCCAGCAGTTACTCGACAGGGAGGAATTCCGGGGAGCTGTTTTTT.